This T cell receptor (beta chain) was retrieved from a study of CD8+ T cells in alopecia areata. Noted treatment: oral pan-JAK inhibitor, 5-10 mg twice daily. RNA was isolated and reverse transcribed to cDNA, the sequencing template. TCRdb keeps only in-frame clones here, not all; method: immunoSEQ multiplex PCR. The profile shows about 200,000 clones, around 60% of them singletons. Germline V gene data show CDR1 as MNHNS and CDR2 as SASEGT. V lost 6 bases to trimming and J lost 4 bases; unmatched junction nucleotides: 7. This CDR3 is built from 15 residues. Sequenced material: CD4+ T cells sorted from blood, taken at approximately week 49, from a patient treated with tofacitinib. The sequence was collected from a human donor with alopecia areata. The chain combines TRBV6-1 with TRBJ2-1, with 9 bases fitting TRBD2. CDR3 in amino acids: CASREWGLAYNEQFF. CDR3 nucleotide sequence: TGTGCCAGCAGGGAGTGGGGACTAGCTTACAATGAGCAGTTCTTC.